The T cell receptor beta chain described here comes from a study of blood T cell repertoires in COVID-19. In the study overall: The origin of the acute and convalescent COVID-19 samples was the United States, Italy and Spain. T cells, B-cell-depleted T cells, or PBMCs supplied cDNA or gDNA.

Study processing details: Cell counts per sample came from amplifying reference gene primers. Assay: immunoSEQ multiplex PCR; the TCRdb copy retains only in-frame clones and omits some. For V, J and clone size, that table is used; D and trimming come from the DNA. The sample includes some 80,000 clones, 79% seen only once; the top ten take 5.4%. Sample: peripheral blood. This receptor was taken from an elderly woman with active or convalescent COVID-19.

The CDR3 loop reads CASSLLWGGSGADTQYF. In nucleotides, the CDR3 is TGTGCCAGCAGCCTCCTCTGGGGCGGGAGTGGGGCAGATACGCAGTATTTT. The V and J genes are TRBV7-3 and TRBJ2-3, with 7 bases lining up with TRBD2. This CDR3 region has 17 residues. Germline loops: CDR1 SGHTA, CDR2 FQGTGA. Trimming removed 5 bases from V and 4 bases from J; junction bases left unmatched: 15.